This T cell receptor beta chain was found in a study of blood T cell repertoires in COVID-19. The germline gives CDR1 LNHDA, CDR2 SQIVND (reference sequence). Trimming took 7 bases from V and 9 from J, leaving 16 bases between them. This CDR3 contains 14 residues. TCRdb's table, derived via immunoSEQ multiplex PCR, lists solely in-frame clones and lacks some. The sample lists about 400,000 clones, roughly 90% occurring once. The specimen was peripheral blood. V gene TRBV19 combines with J gene TRBJ1-6; D unclear. This receptor was identified in a middle-aged man with acute or convalescent COVID-19. CDR3 nucleotide sequence: TGTGCCAGTACCCCCGTCGGGGAGCTTTCACCCCTCCACTTT. Translation: CASTPVGELSPLHF.